These 3 T cell receptor beta chains originate from one sample sequenced in a study of blood T cell repertoires in COVID-19. Repertoires were generated with immunoSEQ multiplex PCR, while TCRdb's copy carries only in-frame clones and drops some. The data contain approximately 160,000 clones, around 80% of them singletons. The source material was PBMCs or T cells enriched from blood (not recorded which). The receptors here all came from a woman aged 45-60 years who had recovered from COVID-19.

This sequence joins TRBV5-1 and TRBJ1-2; 10 bases are shared with TRBD1. Germline assignment: CDR1 SGHRS and CDR2 YFSETQ. The CDR3 has 15 residues. The ends lost 6 bases at V and 1 base at J; junction bases unmatched: 6. Here the CDR3 reads CASTWGDRGNYGYTF. CDR3 DNA sequence: TGCGCCAGCACGTGGGGGGACAGGGGTAACTATGGCTACACCTTC.

V usage is TRBV24-1 and J usage is TRBJ2-2, with TRBD1 identical over 8 bases. The germline V gene encodes CDR1 KGHDR and CDR2 SFDVKD. V lost 4 bases and J lost 6; bases outside the gene matches: 3. The CDR3 extends over 14 amino acids. For the CDR3, the DNA is TGTGCCACCAGTGAACGGACAGGGCCCGGGGAGCTGTTTTTT. Translation gives CATSERTGPGELFF.

V usage is TRBV5-1 and J usage is TRBJ1-2; a possible D gene is TRBD1 (5 bases). In germline, CDR1 is SGHRS, CDR2 YFSETQ. This CDR3 comprises 13 residues. V lost 4 bases, J lost 4 bases, and 11 bases lay in between. In DNA, the CDR3 is TGCGCCAGCAGCGGGGGGACTGGCTATGGCTACACCTTC. This sequence encodes CASSGGTGYGYTF.